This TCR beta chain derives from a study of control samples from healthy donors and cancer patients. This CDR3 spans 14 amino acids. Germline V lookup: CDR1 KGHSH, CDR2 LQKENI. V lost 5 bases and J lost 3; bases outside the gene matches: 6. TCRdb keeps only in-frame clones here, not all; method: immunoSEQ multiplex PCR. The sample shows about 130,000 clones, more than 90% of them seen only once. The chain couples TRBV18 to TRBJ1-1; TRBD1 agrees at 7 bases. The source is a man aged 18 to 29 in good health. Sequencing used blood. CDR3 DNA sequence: TGTGCCAGCTCAGGGCGACAGGGATACACTGAAGCTTTCTTT. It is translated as CASSGRQGYTEAFF.